The entry below describes one TCR beta chain. The antigen remains unidentified. Both TCR beta VDJ combination and CDR3 sequence profiling were carried out. Genomic DNA was the template for this profiling. MiXCR, run by TCRdb on the reads, gives a single entry per CDR3 protein. This sample has 150,000 to 200,000 distinct CDR3 sequences, with 40% to 50% found just once. Patients who underwent sequencing had shown CD8+CD57+ cell expansion by flow cytometry. This sample was included in a study of CD8+CD57+ T cells in acquired aplastic anemia. Across the study: DNA per sorted CD4+ or CD8+ sample ranged roughly 0.18 to 30 ug, averaging about 3 ug. Study results and limitations: Patients and controls were not found to differ significantly in CD8+ Simpson's diversity.

The V end was cut by 6 bases, the J end by 3 bases, with 11 bases between. Per germline, CDR1 SEHNR and CDR2 FQNEAQ (reference sequence). The CDR3 contains 13 residues. This clonotype originated in a human donor with aplastic anemia. This chain uses TRBV7-9 with TRBJ1-2; D is uncertain. Material for sequencing was sorted CD4+, CD8+, or CD8+CD57+ T cells (not recorded which) from PBMCs. CDR3 in DNA: TGTGCCAGCAGACGCGGAGGAGACTATGGCTACACCTTC. Translation gives CASRRGGDYGYTF.